A single sample gave rise to the 15 T cell receptor beta chains below, sequenced in a study of OX40 agonist ivuxolimab in advanced cancers. Sequencing was performed with immunoSEQ multiplex PCR; in TCRdb, only in-frame clones are kept and a portion is missing. The table has approximately 60,000 clones, approximately 80% seen once. Sequencing used CD4+ or CD8+ T cells sorted from blood, obtained in a trial of the OX40 agonist ivuxolimab. The source is an adult with an advanced solid tumor such as melanoma, head and neck, liver or kidney cancer.

The chain recombines TRBV6-1 with TRBJ1-2; D unresolved. V lost 5 bases and J lost 0, with 10 bases in between. CDR3 length: 14 residues. The V gene's germline CDR1 is MNHNS and CDR2 SASEGT. The CDR3 here is CASSPRPTNYGYTF. The CDR3 DNA reads as TGTGCCAGCAGTCCTCGACCGACTAACTATGGCTACACCTTC.

This clone is termed medium-sized. The chain couples TRBV7-8 to TRBJ2-7, with 9 bases lining up with TRBD1. Germline trimming cut 5 bases from V and 1 base from J; bases unmatched to any gene: 9. CDR3 length: 16 amino acids. The germline V gene encodes CDR1 SGHVS and CDR2 FQNEAQ. CDR3 in DNA: TGTGCCAGCAGCCAAAAAACCGGGACAGGGTCCTACGAGCAGTACTTC. Protein product: CASSQKTGTGSYEQYF.

V gene TRBV6-1 combines with J gene TRBJ2-7, with D perhaps matching TRBD2 (6 bases). The CDR3 extends over 14 amino acids. V was clipped by 2 bases and J by 0 bases, with 8 bases between them. Germline-derived CDR1 and CDR2 are MNHNS and SASEGT. The CDR3 bases are TGTGCCAGCAGTGAACGGCGGGACTCCTACGAGCAGTACTTC. Its protein product is CASSERRDSYEQYF.

This clone has just a few counts. The chain carries TRBV7-6 and TRBJ2-7; TRBD1 matches at 10 bases. The CDR3 runs to 15 residues. Unmatched junction bases numbered 9, after V lost 5 bases and J lost 5 bases. Per the germline V gene, CDR1 is SGHVS and CDR2 is FNYEAQ. The CDR3 bases are TGTGCCAGCAGCCCCGCGGGACAGGGGTCCCACGAGCAGTACTTC. Translated, it gives CASSPAGQGSHEQYF.

V gene TRBV10-3 combines with J gene TRBJ2-1; TRBD2 aligns across 10 bases. The germline gives CDR1 ENHRY, CDR2 SYGVKD. Trimming took 0 bases from V and 9 from J; bases not matched to a gene: 8. The CDR3 extends over 16 amino acids. The CDR3 spells CAISESGTSVGGEQFF. CDR3 nucleotides: TGTGCCATCAGTGAGTCGGGGACTAGCGTGGGGGGTGAGCAGTTCTTC.

V and J are TRBV18 and TRBJ2-7, with TRBD1 identical over 12 bases. The germline V gene has CDR1 KGHSH and CDR2 LQKENI. This CDR3 has 16 amino acids. V lost 3 bases and J lost 7; bases outside the gene matches: 10. Here the CDR3 DNA reads TGTGCCAGCTCACCGAAACTCCGGGACAGGGGGCAAGAGCAGTACTTC. This translates into CASSPKLRDRGQEQYF.

V is TRBV28 and J is TRBJ2-7; no clear D gene. The CDR3 is 11 residues long. In germline, CDR1 is MDHEN, CDR2 SYDVKM. Trimming pared 7 bases from V and 7 bases from J, leaving 11 bases between. The CDR3 nucleotides are TGTGCCAGCATGACTGATTGGGAGCAGTACTTC. Translating gives CASMTDWEQYF.

This clone occurred a few times. The chain joins TRBV10-1 to TRBJ2-3; TRBD2 matches at 10 bases. Germline CDR1 is WNHNN and CDR2 is SYGVQD (reference sequence). The CDR3 runs 19 residues. V lost 4 bases and J lost 6; bases outside the gene matches: 19. In DNA, the CDR3 is TGCGCCAGCAGTGGCGAGCTCGGGACTAGCGCTATCACTGGGGATACGCAGTATTTT. Amino acid sequence: CASSGELGTSAITGDTQYF.

The V gene is TRBV19, the J gene TRBJ2-5; 11 bases agree with TRBD2. J gave up 5 bases and V 4 bases, and 9 bases lay outside the gene matches. Germline lookup yields CDR1 LNHDA and CDR2 SQIVND (reference sequence). The CDR3 length is 16 residues. CDR3 coding DNA: TGTGCCAGTAGTAACTACGAGGTAGCGGGAGGGGAGACCCAGTACTTC. Translation gives CASSNYEVAGGETQYF.

The V call is TRBV15, the J call TRBJ1-3; D is possibly TRBD1 (5 bases). The CDR3 runs 15 residues. Deletions cut 4 bases from V and 0 bases from J, with 10 bases between. Germline CDR1 reads LNHNV; CDR2 reads YYDKDF (reference sequence). CDR3 DNA: TGTGCCACCAGCAAAAGGGACTTCTCTGGAAACACCATATATTTT. Encoded protein: CATSKRDFSGNTIYF.

V gene TRBV5-8 combines with J gene TRBJ2-1; D not certain. With 4 bases removed from V and 0 bases from J, the gap between germline ends came to 14 bases. CDR1 is SGHTS, CDR2 YDEGEE, per germline. This CDR3 spans 16 amino acids. DNA of the CDR3: TGTGCCAGCAGCCATCTAGGAGTAAGCTCCTACAATGAGCAGTTCTTC. Translated, it gives CASSHLGVSSYNEQFF.

The gene calls are TRBV7-2 and TRBJ1-3; D not resolved. The V gene's germline CDR1 is SGHTA and CDR2 FQGNSA. Trimming removed 5 bases at V and 4 bases at J, with 9 bases between. The CDR3 contains 13 residues. CDR3 amino acids: CASSQGLGNTIYF. CDR3 bases: TGTGCCAGCAGCCAAGGATTAGGAAACACCATATATTTT.

This rearrangement joins TRBV11-3 to TRBJ2-7; D is possibly TRBD2 (5 bases). CDR1 is SGHNT and CDR2 is YENEEA in the germline V gene. This CDR3 comprises 12 residues. Trimming pared 5 bases from V and 7 bases from J, leaving 12 bases between. CDR3 sequence: CASSPATGEQYF. In DNA, the CDR3 is TGTGCCAGCAGCCCGGCGACGGGGGAGCAGTACTTC.

This clone was seen just once. CDR3 protein: CASSLDDSGANVLTF. In DNA, the CDR3 is TGTGCCAGCAGCTTGGACGACTCTGGGGCCAACGTCCTGACTTTC. V gene TRBV5-6 combines with J gene TRBJ2-6; D call uncertain. This CDR3 region has 15 residues. V was trimmed by 0 bases and J by 0 bases, leaving 4 bases between them. Germline V gene data show CDR1 as SGHDT and CDR2 as YYEEEE.

V is TRBV30 and J is TRBJ2-5; possible D gene TRBD1, 6 bases. The length of the CDR3 is 12 residues. Germline CDR1 reads GTSNPN; CDR2 reads SVGIG (reference sequence). Between the trimmed V and J ends, which lost 4 bases and 3 bases, there was a span of 9 bases. The CDR3 protein is CAWTAGEETQYF. The CDR3 DNA reads as TGTGCCTGGACGGCAGGGGAAGAGACCCAGTACTTC.